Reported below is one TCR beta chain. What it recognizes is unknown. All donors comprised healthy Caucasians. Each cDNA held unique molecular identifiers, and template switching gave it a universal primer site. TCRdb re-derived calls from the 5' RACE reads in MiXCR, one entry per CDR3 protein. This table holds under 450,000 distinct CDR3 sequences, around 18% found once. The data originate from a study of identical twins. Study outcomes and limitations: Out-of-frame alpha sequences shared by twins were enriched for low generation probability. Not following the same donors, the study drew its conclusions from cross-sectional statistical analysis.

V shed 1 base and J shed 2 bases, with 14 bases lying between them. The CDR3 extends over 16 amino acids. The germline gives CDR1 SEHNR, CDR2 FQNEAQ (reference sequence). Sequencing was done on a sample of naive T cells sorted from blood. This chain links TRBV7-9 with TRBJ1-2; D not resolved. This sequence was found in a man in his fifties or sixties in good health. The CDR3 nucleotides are TGTGCCAGCAGCTTAGGGGTCAGCGTCATAAACTATGGCTACACCTTC. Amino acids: CASSLGVSVINYGYTF.